This T cell receptor beta chain is drawn from a study of cytomegalovirus exposure and HLA in healthy donors. The CDR3 is made up of 18 amino acids. Trimming cost V 5 bases and J 0 bases, with 20 bases left between them. Germline CDR1 reads SGHTA; CDR2 reads FQGTGA. The donors were part of the validation cohort, which consisted of more than 90 subjects and was separate from the first cohort of roughly 620 subjects. Clones were read by immunoSEQ multiplex PCR, and TCRdb kept only the in-frame ones, dropping some. The sample lists under 130,000 clones; 86% were seen once. Of note for this clone: Its antigen is not identified.

Whole-study findings and limits: Within the 100 to 150 validation repertoires, first-cohort TCR clusters tended to co-occur, according to a later analysis. Listed as cytomegalovirus-associated were 150 to 200 TCR beta chains. In vitro assays verified that a few CMV-associated chains recognized CMV antigens specifically.

The chain couples TRBV7-3 to TRBJ2-1; D is undetermined. Sequencing was carried out using PBMCs. The receptor comes from a woman between 18 and 30 years old in good health and CMV-seropositive. This CDR3 reads CASSPESPLVSSYNEQFF. The CDR3 coding sequence is TGTGCCAGCAGCCCCGAAAGCCCCCTAGTGAGCTCCTACAATGAGCAGTTCTTC.